The 13 T cell receptor beta chains below all came from one sample that was sequenced in a study of blood T cell repertoires in COVID-19. Assay: immunoSEQ multiplex PCR; the TCRdb copy retains only in-frame clones and omits some. Counted here are approximately 300,000 clones, approximately 81% occurring once; the ten biggest clones make up 1.5% to 2%. Sequences were obtained from PBMCs or T cells enriched from blood (not recorded which). The receptors come from a woman in her 30s who had been exposed to COVID-19.

V usage is TRBV28 and J usage is TRBJ1-2, with a tentative D call TRBD1 (5 bases). Germline V lookup: CDR1 MDHEN, CDR2 SYDVKM. With 11 bases removed from V and 4 bases from J, the gap between germline ends came to 17 bases. The CDR3 loop spans 13 amino acids. As DNA, the CDR3 is TGTGCCGATTCCCAGGGTGTGGGCTATGGCTACACCTTC. This sequence encodes CADSQGVGYGYTF.

The chain has TRBV28 and TRBJ1-1; 7 bases are shared with TRBD1. V lost 10 bases to trimming and J lost 2 bases; unmatched junction nucleotides: 10. This CDR3 is built from 14 residues. CDR1 is MDHEN and CDR2 is SYDVKM in the germline V gene. The CDR3 DNA reads TGTGCCACCAACAAGGGGACAGTTAACACTGAAGCTTTCTTT. Its translation is CATNKGTVNTEAFF.

This rearrangement joins TRBV27 to TRBJ1-2, with unresolved D. The CDR3 has 12 residues. Trimming removed 2 bases at V and 8 bases at J, with 9 bases between. CDR1 is MNHEY and CDR2 is SMNVEV in the germline V gene (reference sequence). CDR3 coding DNA: TGTGCCAGCAGTTTAAGTGGAGGGGGCTACACCTTC. This encodes CASSLSGGGYTF.

This chain connects TRBV19 to TRBJ2-7, with a weak D call TRBD1 (5 bases). This CDR3 spans 14 amino acids. Trimming removed 3 bases at V and 4 bases at J, with 13 bases between. Germline-derived CDR1 and CDR2 are LNHDA and SQIVND (reference sequence). The CDR3 bases are TGTGCCAGTAGTATCCCCGGACAAACTTACGAGCAGTACTTC. Residues: CASSIPGQTYEQYF. Full variable domain (rest looked up from reference TRBV19 and TRBJ2-7): DGGITQSPKYLFRKEGQNVTLSCEQNLNHDAMYWYRQDPGQGLRLIYYSQIVNDFQKGDIAEGYSVSREKKESFPLTVTSAQKNPTAFYLCASSIPGQTYEQYFGPGTRLTVT.

The chain employs TRBV28 and TRBJ1-6; a possible D gene is TRBD1 (5 bases). CDR1 is MDHEN and CDR2 is SYDVKM in the germline V gene. V lost 4 bases, J lost 8 bases, and 15 bases lay in between. The CDR3 has 15 residues. CDR3 amino acids: CASSSGGVGYSPLHF. DNA of the CDR3: TGTGCCAGCAGTTCGGGGGGGGTGGGATATTCACCCCTCCACTTT.

The chain couples TRBV10-3 to TRBJ1-1, with D possibly being TRBD1 (5 bases). Germline loops: CDR1 ENHRY, CDR2 SYGVKD. Trimming removed 11 bases at V and 4 bases at J, with 14 bases between. The CDR3 has 12 amino acids. DNA for the CDR3: TGTGCCTCACAGGAATTTTCCACTGAAGCTTTCTTT. This sequence encodes CASQEFSTEAFF.

This rearrangement joins TRBV27 to TRBJ2-5, with a weak D call TRBD2 (6 bases). The CDR3 runs 11 residues. V was clipped by 7 bases and J by 5 bases, with 8 bases between them. Germline-derived CDR1 and CDR2 are MNHEY and SMNVEV (reference sequence). The CDR3 loop reads CASTRGETQYF. The CDR3 coding sequence is TGTGCCAGCACCCGGGGGGAGACCCAGTACTTC.

The CDR3, as DNA: TGCGCCCCCCGGCGGGGTAAGGAATTCCATGAAGCTTTCTTT. Amino acid sequence: CAPRRGKEFHEAFF. The V and J genes are TRBV10-1 and TRBJ1-1; D gene unclear. Trimming left V 11 bases short and J 7 bases short, with 23 bases between. CDR3 length: 14 residues. CDR1 is WNHNN, CDR2 SYGVQD, per germline (reference sequence).

The rearrangement links TRBV28 to TRBJ2-7; D possibly corresponds to TRBD1 (6 bases). Germline CDR1 MDHEN, CDR2 SYDVKM. CDR3 length: 16 amino acids. The V gene lost 2 bases and the J gene lost 4 bases, with 18 bases spanning the gap. The CDR3 protein is CASSLPGRRGGYEQYF. The CDR3 bases are TGTGCCAGCAGTTTACCTGGTCGCAGGGGCGGGTACGAGCAGTACTTC.

A single count supports this clone. The V gene is TRBV11-3, the J gene TRBJ2-3; weak D call: TRBD1 (5 bases). Germline CDR1 is SGHNT and CDR2 is YENEEA. The V gene lost 2 bases and the J gene lost 0 bases, with 12 bases spanning the gap. The CDR3 has 16 amino acids. The CDR3 region has the DNA TGTGCCAGCAGCTTAACTATGGACACTAGCACAGATACGCAGTATTTT. Translated: CASSLTMDTSTDTQYF.

J is TRBJ1-5 and V is TRBV7-9; the D is unclear. The CDR3 runs 16 residues. Trimming shortened V by 0 bases and J by 3 bases, and 12 bases separated the two germline ends. CDR1 and CDR2 from the germline V gene are SEHNR and FQNEAQ (reference sequence). The CDR3 is CASSLALGVDNQPQHF. The CDR3 DNA follows: TGTGCCAGCAGCTTAGCGCTCGGGGTGGACAATCAGCCCCAGCATTTT.

This clone was picked up one time. V usage is TRBV5-8 and J usage is TRBJ1-4, with 11 bases identical to TRBD1. V trimming: 4 bases; J trimming: 14 bases; junction bases outside the gene matches: 7. This CDR3 is 13 amino acids long. Germline V gene sequence: CDR1 SGHTS, CDR2 YDEGEE. In nucleotides, the CDR3 is TGTGCCAGCAGCCCGGACAGGGGGCGCGGTCTGTTTTTT. Translation gives CASSPDRGRGLFF.

The V gene is TRBV9, the J gene TRBJ2-3, with TRBD2 matching over 13 bases. CDR1 is SGDLS and CDR2 is YYNGEE in the germline V gene. The CDR3 runs 16 residues. J lost 6 bases, V lost 4 bases, and 8 bases had no gene match. The CDR3 loop reads CASSSGTSGEHDTQYF. In nucleotides, the CDR3 is TGTGCCAGCAGCTCCGGGACTAGCGGGGAACACGATACGCAGTATTTT.